Below are 14 T cell receptor beta chains sequenced from a single sample in a study of T cells after yellow fever vaccination. TCRdb re-called the 5' RACE reads with MiXCR, one entry per CDR3 protein. The profile shows about 49,000 distinct CDR3 sequences, less than 9% of them singletons. Sequencing was performed on CD8+ T cells sorted from PBMCs, taken roughly 14 days after the first yellow fever vaccination. The receptors stem from a man aged 18 to 35 who received the YFV17D yellow fever vaccine.

This clonotype was found many times. The gene calls are TRBV10-3 and TRBJ2-5; D might be TRBD1 or TRBD2, each matching 7 bases. Germline CDR1 reads ENHRY; CDR2 reads SYGVKD. Trimming stripped 3 bases from V and 5 bases from J, with 16 bases between. This CDR3 comprises 15 residues. In DNA form, the CDR3 reads TGTGCCATCAGTGAAAGGGAGGGGGCTCGGGAGACCCAGTACTTC. Protein: CAISEREGARETQYF.

V is TRBV5-1 and J is TRBJ1-5; TRBD1 matches at 11 bases. CDR3 size: 15 residues. Unmatched junction bases numbered 6, after V lost 4 bases and J lost 6 bases. CDR1 and CDR2 (germline): SGHRS, YFSETQ. The CDR3: CASSIGQGAGQPQHF. Written as DNA, the CDR3 is TGCGCCAGCAGCATCGGACAGGGGGCGGGTCAGCCCCAGCATTTT.

This clonotype was recorded many times. V gene TRBV2 combines with J gene TRBJ1-5; TRBD1 might be the D (6 bases). The CDR3 runs 13 residues. CDR1 SNHLY and CDR2 FYNNEI come from the germline V gene. V lost 5 bases and J 7 bases, leaving 12 bases between the germline ends. The chain's CDR3 is CASSRTEVQPQHF. CDR3 sequence (DNA): TGTGCCAGCAGTAGGACAGAGGTACAGCCCCAGCATTTT.

About this clonotype itself: This may come from a read error, since a much larger clone is one base off. The chain combines TRBV20-1 with TRBJ2-7; 7 positions agree with TRBD2. Trimming cost V 6 bases and J 0 bases; bases outside gene matches: 8. CDR3 size: 14 residues. Germline V gene data show CDR1 as DFQATT and CDR2 as SNEGSKA (reference sequence). The CDR3 here is CSASGRGVSYEQYF. As DNA, the CDR3 is TGCAGTGCGTCGGGACGGGGGGTCTCCTACGAGCAGTACTTC.

This clonotype was observed many times. This sequence joins TRBV5-5 and TRBJ2-7; no reliable D call. V lost 0 bases, J lost 2 bases, and 9 bases lay in between. Germline V gene lookup returns CDR1 SGHKS and CDR2 YYEKEE (reference sequence). CDR3 length: 14 residues. The CDR3: CASSLGDGPYEQYF. The CDR3 region has the DNA TGTGCCAGCAGCTTGGGGGATGGACCCTACGAGCAGTACTTC.

This clonotype was counted ten times or more. J is TRBJ2-1 and V is TRBV5-1; D is ambiguous. Trimming stripped 0 bases from V and 4 bases from J, with 14 bases between. The CDR3 extends over 16 amino acids. Germline CDR1 and CDR2: SGHRS and YFSETQ. CDR3 bases: TGCGCCAGCAGCTTGGCCGGGTGGGGTTGGTACAATGAGCAGTTCTTC. Translating it yields CASSLAGWGWYNEQFF.

The sample holds many counts of this clonotype. The chain has TRBV5-4 and TRBJ2-2; 8 bases match TRBD2. The CDR3 sequence is 16 residues long. Trimming cost V 0 bases and J 5 bases; bases outside gene matches: 6. CDR1 SGHNT and CDR2 YYREEE come from the germline V gene (reference sequence). CDR3 nucleotide sequence: TGTGCCAGCAGCTTGGACGGGGGGGAACGGACCGGGGAGCTGTTTTTT. Encoded protein: CASSLDGGERTGELFF.

Many counts were recorded for this clonotype. The rearrangement uses TRBV4-3 and TRBJ2-1; 11 nucleotides agree with TRBD2. Germline CDR1 reads LGHNA; CDR2 reads YSLEER. The CDR3 consists of 16 residues. V was clipped by 1 base and J by 4 bases; unmatched bases: 3. CDR3 in amino acids: CASSQGVAGGYNEQFF. CDR3 in DNA: TGCGCCAGCAGCCAAGGGGTAGCGGGGGGGTACAATGAGCAGTTCTTC.

This clonotype was counted ten times or more. The chain couples TRBV10-2 to TRBJ2-7; D not resolved. The CDR3 sequence is 12 residues long. Germline loops: CDR1 WSHSY, CDR2 SAAADI. With 3 bases removed from V and 5 bases from J, the gap between germline ends came to 8 bases. The CDR3 DNA sequence: TGCGCCAGCAGTGAAGGGTCCAACGAGCAGTACGTC. Protein: CASSEGSNEQYV.

This clonotype was found many times. The chain carries TRBV4-3 and TRBJ2-2; D is ambiguous. V was trimmed by 1 base and J by 7 bases, leaving 4 bases between them. The CDR3 has 12 residues. Germline V CDR1 and CDR2: LGHNA, YSLEER. This CDR3 reads CASSQAYGELFF. The CDR3, as DNA: TGCGCCAGCAGCCAAGCCTACGGGGAGCTGTTTTTT.

This clonotype was recorded many times. This chain joins TRBV4-1 and TRBJ1-3; perhaps TRBD1 as D (6 bases). CDR3 length: 17 residues. V lost 1 base to trimming and J lost 1 base, with 14 bases between them. The germline V gene encodes CDR1 MGHRA and CDR2 YSYEKL. The CDR3 spells CASSQVFDRSSGNTIYF. CDR3 DNA: TGCGCCAGCAGCCAAGTGTTCGACAGGTCATCTGGAAACACCATATATTTT.

This clonotype was counted ten times or more. V usage is TRBV6-1 and J usage is TRBJ2-3, with TRBD2 matching over 7 bases. Germline loops: CDR1 MNHNS, CDR2 SASEGT. This CDR3 is 16 amino acids long. With V trimmed by 3 bases and J by 2 bases, 8 bases remained unmatched. CDR3 coding DNA: TGTGCCAGCAGTGACGTAGCGGGCGGTGTCACAGATACGCAGTATTTT. The encoded protein is CASSDVAGGVTDTQYF.

This clonotype was counted ten times or more. The chain has TRBV6-5 and TRBJ1-2, with TRBD1 matching over 10 bases. CDR3 length equals 15 residues. The ends lost 7 bases at V and 2 bases at J; junction bases unmatched: 7. Germline values: CDR1 MNHEY, CDR2 SVGAGI. The CDR3 region is CASNLRTGGNYGYTF. As DNA, the CDR3 is TGTGCCAGCAATCTTAGGACAGGGGGGAACTATGGCTACACCTTC.

This clonotype appeared many times. The V gene is TRBV12-3 or TRBV12-4, the J gene TRBJ2-6; unclear D gene. CDR3 length equals 13 residues. Deletions cut 10 bases from V and 2 bases from J, with 9 bases between. The CDR3 nucleotides are TGTGCCACCTCCTACCCTGGGGCCAACGTCCTGACTTTC. Translating gives CATSYPGANVLTF.